A selection of T cell receptor beta chains follows, all from one sample in a study of beta chain features in type 1 diabetes. The table came from immunoSEQ multiplex PCR; TCRdb's copy has only in-frame clones and leaves some out. The sample includes hundreds of thousands of clones, approximately 31% seen only once; the top ten take around 0.065%. The sample comprised naive CD4+ T cells from blood. Source of these receptors: a man between 18 and 35 years old in good health. Each CDR3 is given with its conserved first and last residue. The D gene is left open where the match is weak. The size of a clone is reported for some rows only, either as once, few or many, or as a class for expanded clones.

D | size | J | V | CDR3 | DNA
- | few | TRBJ2-7 | TRBV4-3 | CASSQDMAYEQYF | TGCGCCAGCAGCCAAGATATGGCCTACGAGCAGTACTTC
- | - | TRBJ2-7 | TRBV4-1 | CASSQNYGAYEQYF | TGCGCCAGCAGCCAAAATTACGGAGCCTACGAGCAGTACTTC
TRBD2 | few | TRBJ2-7 | TRBV29-1 | CSVGLAGDYEQYF | TGCAGCGTTGGGCTAGCGGGAGACTACGAGCAGTACTTC
- | - | TRBJ2-4 | TRBV7-2 | CASTGNGLGIQYF | TGTGCCAGCACCGGAAACGGTCTAGGCATTCAGTACTTC
- | - | TRBJ1-5 | TRBV4-3 | CASSREVQQPQHF | TGCGCCAGCAGCCGCGAGGTACAACAGCCCCAGCATTTT
TRBD1 | - | TRBJ1-5 | TRBV19 | CASSMAGGGQPQHF | TGTGCCAGTAGTATGGCAGGGGGGGGCCAGCCCCAGCATTTT
- | - | TRBJ2-7 | TRBV21-1 | CASSNGLAHEQYF | TGTGCCAGCAGCAATGGACTAGCCCACGAGCAGTACTTC
TRBD1 | - | TRBJ2-7 | TRBV25-1 | CASSGRQGFHEQYF | TGTGCCAGCAGCGGCAGACAGGGTTTCCACGAGCAGTACTTC
TRBD2 | few | TRBJ2-7 | TRBV4-3 | CASSQTLAGGREQYF | TGCGCCAGCAGCCAGACACTAGCGGGAGGGCGCGAGCAGTACTTC
- | few | TRBJ2-7 | TRBV7-9 | CASSYGQTYEQYF | TGTGCCAGCAGCTATGGACAGACCTACGAGCAGTACTTC
TRBD2 | - | TRBJ2-5 | TRBV4-3 | CASSQVGLGAAQETQYF | TGCGCCAGCAGCCAAGTAGGACTAGGAGCGGCACAAGAGACCCAGTACTTC
- | - | TRBJ1-4 | TRBV29-1 | CSAIRGNNEKLFF | TGCAGCGCAATCCGAGGGAATAATGAAAAACTGTTTTTT
- | few | TRBJ2-7 | TRBV7-9 | CASKPGGDSYEQYF | TGTGCCAGCAAGCCTGGAGGGGACTCCTACGAGCAGTACTTC
TRBD1 | - | TRBJ2-7 | TRBV30 | CAWTRDRGIYEQYF | TGTGCCTGGACCCGGGACAGGGGGATCTACGAGCAGTACTTC
TRBD1 | few | TRBJ1-2 | TRBV2 | CASTTGGGGYTF | TGTGCCAGCACAACAGGGGGTGGAGGCTACACCTTC
TRBD1 | - | TRBJ1-4 | TRBV7-8 | CASSRRTGADEKLFF | TGTGCCAGCAGCCGCCGGACAGGGGCGGACGAAAAACTGTTTTTT
- | few | TRBJ1-4 | TRBV29-1 | CSVFGPEEKLFF | TGCAGCGTTTTCGGCCCCGAAGAAAAACTGTTTTTT
TRBD2 | - | TRBJ2-3 | TRBV10-3 | CAIRSSGGSTDTQYF | TGTGCCATCAGGAGTAGCGGGGGCAGCACAGATACGCAGTATTTT
TRBD2 | few | TRBJ2-1 | TRBV11-1 | CASSLGQGLAGYEQFF | TGTGCCAGCAGCTTAGGACAGGGCCTAGCGGGATATGAGCAGTTCTTC
- | few | TRBJ2-1 | TRBV30 | CAWSVGEQFF | TGTGCCTGGAGTGTAGGGGAGCAGTTCTTC
- | - | TRBJ1-3 | TRBV30 | CAWATSGNTIYF | TGTGCCTGGGCAACTTCTGGAAACACCATATATTTT
- | - | TRBJ2-2 | TRBV4-1 | CASSQGGLGRELFF | TGCGCCAGCAGCCAAGGGGGGCTAGGCCGGGAGCTGTTTTTT
- | few | TRBJ1-1 | TRBV29-1 | CSGLGGAENTEAFF | TGCAGCGGCCTAGGGGGGGCGGAGAACACTGAAGCTTTCTTT
- | - | TRBJ1-5 | TRBV30 | CAWSVMVNQPQHF | TGTGCCTGGAGTGTAATGGTCAATCAGCCCCAGCATTTT
- | - | TRBJ2-1 | TRBV14 | CASSRTGTGSYNEQFF | TGTGCCAGCAGCCGTACAGGCACGGGCTCCTACAATGAGCAGTTCTTC
TRBD1 | few | TRBJ2-5 | TRBV30 | CAWGQGRGETQYF | TGTGCCTGGGGACAGGGGCGCGGAGAGACCCAGTACTTC
- | - | TRBJ2-5 | TRBV7-8 | CASSSWTGPEETQYF | TGTGCCAGCAGCTCATGGACGGGCCCTGAGGAGACCCAGTACTTC
- | - | TRBJ2-2 | TRBV28 | CASSPPRVGTGELFF | TGTGCCAGCAGTCCCCCGCGCGTCGGCACCGGGGAGCTGTTTTTT
TRBD2 | few | TRBJ2-7 | TRBV29-1 | CSVAPGLAVYEQYF | TGCAGCGTGGCACCGGGACTAGCGGTCTACGAGCAGTACTTC
TRBD2 | - | TRBJ2-3 | TRBV7-9 | CASSLARLAATTDTQYF | TGTGCCAGCAGCTTAGCCCGACTAGCGGCGACCACAGATACGCAGTATTTT
- | - | TRBJ1-2 | TRBV7-2 | CASSLVARGDYGYTF | TGTGCCAGCAGCTTAGTCGCCAGGGGAGACTATGGCTACACCTTC
- | - | TRBJ2-5 | TRBV29-1 | CSVEDPARYQETQYF | TGCAGCGTTGAAGATCCGGCTAGGTACCAAGAGACCCAGTACTTC
TRBD2 | few | TRBJ2-7 | TRBV10-3 | CATEREAPYEQYF | TGTGCCACTGAGCGGGAGGCCCCCTACGAGCAGTACTTC
TRBD2 | few | TRBJ2-1 | TRBV28 | CASSWGTSGRSGSEQFF | TGTGCCAGCAGTTGGGGGACTAGCGGGAGGTCTGGTAGTGAGCAGTTCTTC
- | - | TRBJ2-2 | TRBV4-2 | CASSQDGINTGELFF | TGTGCCAGCAGCCAAGATGGCATAAACACCGGGGAGCTGTTTTTT
- | - | TRBJ2-3 | TRBV7-2 | CASSLAVRGGADTQYF | TGTGCCAGCAGCTTAGCGGTCCGAGGTGGGGCAGATACGCAGTATTTT
TRBD2 | - | TRBJ2-7 | TRBV5-4 | CASSLTSGRYEQYF | TGTGCCAGCAGCTTGACTAGCGGGAGGTACGAGCAGTACTTC
TRBD1 | - | TRBJ2-1 | TRBV5-1 | CASSSEAGTAYNEQFF | TGCGCCAGCAGCTCAGAGGCAGGGACAGCCTACAATGAGCAGTTCTTC
- | - | TRBJ2-7 | TRBV7-9 | CASSLAGISTYEQYF | TGTGCCAGCAGCTTAGCAGGCATATCCACCTACGAGCAGTACTTC